The entry below gives a single T cell receptor beta chain sequence along with its context. These data come from a study of shared clonotypes between healthy human individuals. In the study overall: Per-donor plates numbered three CD4 naive, three CD4 memory, two CD8 naive and one CD8 memory.

Measured with immunoSEQ multiplex PCR; TCRdb has only the in-frame clones, and not every one. The repertoire holds about 1.1 million clones, 75% to 80% seen once, with approximately 0.5% in the top ten. This CDR3 comprises 15 residues. Between the trimmed V and J ends, which lost 2 bases and 2 bases, there was a span of 10 bases. CDR1 and CDR2 (germline): KGHSH, LQKENI. The chain is built from TRBV18 and TRBJ1-3; D may be TRBD1 (5 bases). Sequencing was done on a sample of memory CD4+ T cells from PBMCs. Subset given: CD45RA-negative fraction. This TCR was recovered from a man younger than 35 in good health. Some clones in this sample may be carry-over from other donors' samples. CDR3 nucleotide sequence: TGTGCCAGCTCACCAACCAGGGTAACTGGAAACACCATATATTTT. Translating it yields CASSPTRVTGNTIYF.